This T cell receptor (beta chain) was sequenced for a study of regulatory T cells in long-lasting Graves disease. Library construction for TCR beta used iRepertoire HTBI primers and Arm-PCR of CDR3 regions. TCRdb re-analysed the multiplex PCR reads in MiXCR, keeping a single row per CDR3 protein. The sample records 680,000 or so distinct CDR3 sequences, about 15% being singletons. The CDR3 sequence is 15 residues long. Germline CDR1 is MNHEY and CDR2 is SVGEGT. Trimming took 5 bases from V and 5 from J, leaving 15 bases between them. As to time point: newly diagnosed GD, antithyroid drugs for less than 3 months. The TCR library was made from RNA that had been extracted from PBMCs in TRIzol. The same data also went into a second study, on T cells in Graves' hyperthyroidism and ophthalmopathy. That source adds: RT-PCR in the first round (using the HTBI primer set) targeted the TCR CDR3.

The TCR sequence derives from a woman in her thirties with Graves disease. The specimen comprised peripheral blood mononuclear cells (PBMCs), sampled at new diagnosis, from a patient treated with antithyroid drugs. The rearrangement links TRBV6-2 or TRBV6-3 to TRBJ2-2; tentative D call: TRBD2 (6 bases). CDR3: CASSGGLARTGELFF. The CDR3 nucleotides read TGTGCCAGCAGTGGAGGGTTAGCGAGGACCGGGGAGCTGTTTTTT.